This record concerns one TCR beta chain sequence. The authors carried out high-throughput sequencing of TCR beta. They applied it to CD8+ and CD4+ T cells obtained from blood. It was negative isolation that provided the CD8+ and CD4+ T cells, whereas TEMRA cells were enriched by FACS. Germline CDR1 reads GTSNPN; CDR2 reads SVGIG (reference sequence). V was clipped by 0 bases and J by 1 base; unmatched bases: 2. This CDR3 is built from 15 residues. The data are from a study of CD8 T cells in Susac syndrome. The RNA input was roughly 0.45 to 1 ug, and it was reverse transcribed with random hexamers. Amplification of TCR beta CDR3 was carried out by immunoSEQ multiplex PCR, which covered 54 Vbeta and 13 Jbeta segments. Each CDR3 protein is one row after TCRdb ran MiXCR on the immunoSEQ multiplex PCR reads. The top ten hold approximately 0.2% of the sample, which has hundreds of thousands of distinct CDR3 sequences, around 89% seen once.

This receptor was obtained from a human donor with multiple sclerosis. The sequencing input was CD8+ T cells from PBMCs. V gene TRBV30 combines with J gene TRBJ2-5; 10 positions agree with TRBD2. This CDR3 reads CAWSVVAGGQETQYF. CDR3 bases: TGTGCCTGGAGTGTGGTAGCGGGGGGCCAAGAGACCCAGTACTTC. The full variable domain, rest sourced from reference TRBV30 and TRBJ2-5, is SQTIHQWPATLVQPVGSPLSLECTVEGTSNPNLYWYRQAAGRGLQLLFYSVGIGQISSEVPQNLSASRPQDRQFILSSKKLLLSDSGFYLCAWSVVAGGQETQYFGPGTRLLVL.